The rows below give T cell receptor beta chains drawn from one sample of a study of T cell repertoires in cytomegalovirus infection. From the reads, TCRdb called clonotypes with MiXCR, one entry per CDR3 protein. The table has roughly 320,000 distinct CDR3 sequences, around 9.1% seen once; the top ten hold around 2.4%. Sequencing was done on a sample of PBMCs. The source is a human donor in good health (CMV status not recorded). Some clones in this sample may be carry-over from other donors' samples. Each CDR3 is given with its conserved first and last residue. Each record gives: clone size, J gene, D gene, V gene, CDR3 protein, CDR3 DNA. A D gene is named only where the DNA matches it firmly. Clone sizes are given selectively: once, few, many, or a class where the clone is expanded.

many	TRBJ2-1	.	TRBV7-2	CASSYDSRKGNEQFF	TGTGCCAGCAGCTACGACAGCCGTAAGGGTAATGAGCAGTTCTTC
many	TRBJ1-5	.	TRBV7-9	CASSLNYQPQHF	TGTGCCAGCAGCTTGAATTATCAGCCCCAGCATTTT
once	TRBJ2-2	.	TRBV28	CASSNRVDTGELFF	TGTGCCAGCAGTAACAGGGTTGACACCGGGGAGCTGTTTTTT
few	TRBJ2-7	.	TRBV29-1	CSATRTSSWEQYF	TGCAGCGCAACAAGGACATCCTCCTGGGAGCAGTACTTC
many	TRBJ1-6	.	TRBV5-4	CASSLRTDRAALHF	TGTGCCAGCAGCTTGCGAACAGACCGAGCGGCCCTCCACTTT
medium-sized	TRBJ2-3	TRBD1	TRBV28	CASSTPGQGVDTQYF	TGTGCCAGCAGTACTCCGGGACAGGGGGTAGATACGCAGTATTTT
many	TRBJ2-2	.	TRBV4-1	CASSQVPANTGELFF	TGCGCCAGCAGCCAAGTTCCAGCGAACACCGGGGAGCTGTTTTTT
many	TRBJ2-3	.	TRBV7-6	CASSLDNRTRTDTQYF	TGTGCCAGCAGCTTAGATAACCGAACGAGGACAGATACGCAGTATTTT
many	TRBJ2-7	.	TRBV6-5	CASSPSETRYEQYF	TGTGCCAGCAGTCCCTCAGAAACCCGCTACGAGCAGTACTTC
many	TRBJ1-4	.	TRBV6-5	CASSYRESTNEKLFF	TGTGCCAGCAGTTACCGAGAATCCACTAATGAAAAACTGTTTTTT
many	TRBJ2-5	TRBD2	TRBV7-2	CASRPSGGASQTQYF	TGTGCCAGCAGGCCAAGCGGGGGGGCATCGCAGACCCAGTACTTC
.	TRBJ2-3	.	TRBV28	CASSKRGLYVGTDTQYF	TGTGCCAGCAGTAAAAGGGGCCTTTATGTGGGCACAGATACGCAGTATTTT
many	TRBJ2-7	TRBD2	TRBV5-1	CASSLGSGGNYEQYF	TGCGCCAGCAGCTTGGGCAGCGGGGGGAATTACGAGCAGTACTTC
.	TRBJ1-6	.	TRBV7-6	CASSSTTNRTPLHF	TGTGCCAGCAGCTCAACTACAAACAGGACACCCCTCCACTTT
many	TRBJ1-4	.	TRBV10-1	CASRQGATNEKLFF	TGCGCCAGCAGGCAGGGAGCAACTAATGAAAAACTGTTTTTT
many	TRBJ2-5	TRBD1	TRBV7-6	CASSIGQAQETQYF	TGTGCCAGCAGCATCGGACAGGCGCAAGAGACCCAGTACTTC
many	TRBJ2-3	.	TRBV7-2	CAIQTTLVLDF	TGTGCCATCCAGACCACCCTAGTCTTAGATTTT
many	TRBJ1-5	TRBD1	TRBV7-2	CASSLAVDRGRQPQHF	TGTGCCAGCAGCTTAGCGGTTGACAGGGGCAGGCAGCCCCAGCATTTT
few	TRBJ2-2	.	TRBV12-3/TRBV12-4	CASTMGPGELFF	TGTGCCAGCACAATGGGCCCCGGGGAGCTGTTTTTT
many	TRBJ2-5	.	TRBV6-6	CASSYDGGQETQYF	TGTGCCAGCAGTTACGACGGGGGCCAAGAGACCCAGTACTTC
.	TRBJ2-6	TRBD2	TRBV12-3/TRBV12-4	CASSLKGRVGSGANVLTF	TGTGCCAGCAGTTTAAAGGGGAGGGTAGGGTCTGGGGCCAACGTCCTGACTTTC
few	TRBJ1-6	.	TRBV20-1	CSACPSSYNSPLHF	TGCAGTGCTTGTCCAAGCTCCTATAATTCACCCCTCCACTTT
many	TRBJ2-1	.	TRBV27	CASSLGRGDNEQFF	TGTGCCAGCAGTTTGGGGCGGGGAGACAATGAGCAGTTCTTC
many	TRBJ2-5	.	TRBV20-1	CSASDGPQETQYF	TGCAGTGCCTCGGACGGACCTCAAGAGACCCAGTACTTC
.	TRBJ2-5	.	TRBV29-1	CSVDAQGRETQYF	TGCAGCGTTGACGCCCAGGGTCGTGAGACCCAGTACTTC
many	TRBJ2-5	.	TRBV15	CATSPHDRYQETQYF	TGTGCCACCAGCCCCCACGACAGGTACCAAGAGACCCAGTACTTC